The entry below gives a single TCR beta chain sequence along with its context. Its specificity is not known. Within the sample, other DNA sequences also encode this same CDR3. The sample originates from a study of shared clonotypes between healthy human individuals. The wider study: Used for every donor were three CD4 naive, three CD4 memory, two CD8 naive and one CD8 memory plate.

In the original workflow: ImmunoSEQ gave junction-only sequences without quality scores, so filtering differed. The data were produced by immunoSEQ multiplex PCR, yet TCRdb's version contains in-frame clones alone and is incomplete. That table supplies the V and J calls and clone size; D and trimming were determined from the DNA. The data hold some 700,000 clones, with less than 95% observed a single time. Notes on the study in general: Clonotypes not shared had lower generation probabilities than those common to all four donors. Memory subsets generally showed lower estimated richness than naive subsets.

This CDR3 region has 13 residues. Germline CDR1 and CDR2: MNHEY and SMNVEV (reference sequence). V dropped 2 bases and J dropped 2 bases, with 6 bases sitting between them. The V and J genes are TRBV27 and TRBJ1-1, with D hard to call. The sequencing sample was made of memory CD8+ T cells from PBMCs. As to subset: CD45RO+ cells pooled with CCR7-negative TemRA cells. The clonotype originates from a man aged 18-30 years in good health. Some clones in this sample may be carry-over from other donors' samples. The CDR3 is CASSLIRNTEAFF. The CDR3 nucleotides are TGTGCCAGCAGTTTAATTCGTAACACTGAAGCTTTCTTT.